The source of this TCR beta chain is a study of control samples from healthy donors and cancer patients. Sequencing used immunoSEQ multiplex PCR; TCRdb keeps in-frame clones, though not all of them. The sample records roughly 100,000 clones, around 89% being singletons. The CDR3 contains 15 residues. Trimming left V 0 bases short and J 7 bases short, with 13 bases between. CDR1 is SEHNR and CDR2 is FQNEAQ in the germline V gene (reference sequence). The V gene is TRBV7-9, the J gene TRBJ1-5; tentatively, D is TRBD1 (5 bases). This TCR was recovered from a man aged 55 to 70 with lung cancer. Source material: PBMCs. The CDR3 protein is CASSLAVAGNQPQHF. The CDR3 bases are TGTGCCAGCAGCTTAGCTGTGGCAGGGAACCAGCCCCAGCATTTT.